The TCR beta chain under discussion was sequenced for a study of shared clonotypes between healthy human individuals. General study findings and limits: Memory subsets generally showed smaller estimated richness than naive subsets did. Clonotypes that were shared across a few donors made up around 5% of naive CD4 clonotypes.

The V and J ends lost 3 bases and 4 bases respectively, with 12 bases between them. This CDR3 region has 14 residues. Per germline, CDR1 KGHSH and CDR2 LQKENI. Sequencing used immunoSEQ multiplex PCR; TCRdb keeps in-frame clones, though not all of them. This table has 2 million to 2.5 million clones, just over 90% appearing once. On this clone itself: Its antigen is not known.

Those who donated, Caucasian adults without exception, all lived in Nashville, Tennessee. Sequencing input: naive CD4+ T cells from PBMCs. Subset specified: CD45RA+ positively selected. This receptor was taken from a man aged 18 to 30 in good health. Some clones in this sample may be carry-over from other donors' samples. The rearrangement joins TRBV18 to TRBJ1-2; D perhaps matches TRBD1 (6 bases). Here the CDR3 DNA reads TGTGCCAGCTCACCGAGTGAGGGGGGCTATGGCTACACCTTC. This sequence encodes CASSPSEGGYGYTF.